A selection of T cell receptor beta chains follows, all from one sample in a study of T cells in Graves' hyperthyroidism and ophthalmopathy. TCRdb reprocessed the multiplex PCR reads via MiXCR and lists one record per CDR3 protein. The sample contains about 360,000 distinct CDR3 sequences, under 15% of which appear only once. Sequencing used blood. These receptors all stem from a woman between 18 and 30 years old with Graves' hyperthyroidism. Each CDR3 is given with its conserved first and last residue. The order of the fields is J gene, V gene, CDR3 protein.

J gene: TRBJ1-2
V gene: TRBV28
CDR3 protein: CASSLRTEIYGYTF

J gene: TRBJ2-5
V gene: TRBV27
CDR3 protein: CASGGGDRWETQYF

J gene: TRBJ2-5
V gene: TRBV7-2
CDR3 protein: CASSPSGRKETQYF

J gene: TRBJ1-5
V gene: TRBV12-3/TRBV12-4
CDR3 protein: CASSSGTSNSNQPQHF

J gene: TRBJ2-2
V gene: TRBV5-1
CDR3 protein: CASSNRVTGELFF

J gene: TRBJ2-7
V gene: TRBV20-1
CDR3 protein: CSARVFRVNEQYF

J gene: TRBJ1-1
V gene: TRBV11-3
CDR3 protein: CASSLSTGHTEAFF

J gene: TRBJ1-5
V gene: TRBV20-1
CDR3 protein: CSVFRGLNQPQHF

J gene: TRBJ2-5
V gene: TRBV20-1
CDR3 protein: CSARGETQYF

J gene: TRBJ2-7
V gene: TRBV3-1
CDR3 protein: CASSQEPFGSYEQYF

J gene: TRBJ2-2
V gene: TRBV5-1
CDR3 protein: CATPGPEDTGELFF

J gene: TRBJ1-1
V gene: TRBV6-1
CDR3 protein: CASSGTPRNTEAFF

J gene: TRBJ2-4
V gene: TRBV6-1
CDR3 protein: CASSPCETNAYF

J gene: TRBJ1-2
V gene: TRBV30
CDR3 protein: CAWSRGLGGYTF

J gene: TRBJ1-4
V gene: TRBV29-1
CDR3 protein: CSVGGQPNEKLFF

J gene: TRBJ1-2
V gene: TRBV19
CDR3 protein: CASSIWDRDNYGYTF

J gene: TRBJ1-5
V gene: TRBV20-1
CDR3 protein: CSARATGHSNQPQHF

J gene: TRBJ1-2
V gene: TRBV7-9
CDR3 protein: CASSKQGADYGYTF

J gene: TRBJ2-7
V gene: TRBV28
CDR3 protein: CASRPIQGLTYEQYF

J gene: TRBJ2-7
V gene: TRBV28
CDR3 protein: CASNGGSYEQYF

J gene: TRBJ2-2
V gene: TRBV20-1
CDR3 protein: CSARAVQSGGELFF

J gene: TRBJ1-6
V gene: TRBV20-1
CDR3 protein: CSAREAGYLSSYNSPLHF